This T cell receptor (beta chain) was found in a study of regulatory T cells in long-lasting Graves disease listed by TCRdb under 2021. Some background on the complete study: Persistent Graves' disease was defined as persistently positive TSH receptor autoantibodies together with antithyroid drug treatment for over 5 years. Peripheral blood TCR sequencing and RNA sequencing compared persistent Graves' disease patients with newly diagnosed Graves' disease patients. The study was conducted in China and was registered as a clinical trial. TCR sequencing covered some 13 persistent and 20 newly diagnosed Graves' disease patients, about 35 samples in total. In the clinical cohort, patients with persistent Graves' disease had used antithyroid drugs for an average of roughly 10 years.

The method behind the library was multiplex PCR. The sample was run on an Illumina HiSeq 4000. CDR3 regions were amplified by Arm-PCR with iRepertoire HTBI primers to construct TCR beta libraries. Gel purification was performed on PCR products prior to sequencing. Concerning the study's data processing: A total of under 80 TRBV and under 15 TRBJ segments were identified across samples and were used for gene usage analysis of CDR3 amino acid clonotypes. Filtered high-quality paired reads were merged into contigs using COPE and FqMerger. BLAST was used to align contigs to IMGT TRBV, TRBD and TRBJ reference genes, with CDR3 defined following IMGT. Any clonotype with a frequency above 0.1% was classified as a highly expanded clone. Shannon entropy served as the measure of repertoire diversity, while the Gini coefficient captured V-J evenness. Clonotypes shared by more than one individual were considered public. TCRdb trimmed the raw reads at Q25, called clones with MiXCR and kept productive beta chains. Rows matching on CDR3 protein sequence are summarized as one entry with the most common DNA and genes. These V and J calls are TCRdb output, not the study's own analysis. The sample contains about 450,000 distinct CDR3 sequences, 20% to 30% of them found a single time. The ten largest clonotypes hold about a quarter of the sample.

A distance of 8 bases separates the germline ends of V and J, which lose 3 bases and 3 bases respectively. Taken from the germline V gene, the CDR1 and CDR2 loops are MNHGY and SVAAGI. The CDR3 numbers 13 residues from cysteine through phenylalanine. Just the 39-base CDR3 DNA is kept, in frame starting at base 1. This clonotype was observed many times. Its antigen is not yet known. There are no base qualities to consult, and no much larger clone falls within one base. The meaning of the sample's time point label: persistent/refractory GD, antithyroid drugs over 5 years with positive TRAb. RNA was extracted from PBMCs in TRIzol for both TCR sequencing and RNA sequencing. The diagnosis of Graves' disease followed American Thyroid Association guidelines. Recruitment of patients was carried out at an endocrinology department in Xi'an, China. Each patient gave 9 to 10 milliliters of peripheral blood, collected in an EDTA anticoagulant tube. Ficoll Paque Plus density gradient separation was used to isolate PBMCs, and no additional T cell sorting was done. An Agilent 2100 Bioanalyzer and agarose gel were used to check RNA quality, while a NanoDrop 2000 measured RNA concentration.

The research as a whole found: Compared with newly diagnosed patients, patients with persistent Graves' disease had lower TCR Shannon entropy and fewer highly expanded clones, which suggests clonal expansion. Persistent disease showed preferential use of TRBV28, TRBJ1-2 and TRBJ2-5, whereas newly diagnosed disease favored TRBV20-1 and TRBJ2-1. The study examined only peripheral blood because the primary lesion, thyroid tissue, could not be accessed. Sequencing and analysis were restricted to the TCR beta chain. As a limitation, the authors acknowledged that the small sample size may reduce accuracy. A larger number of public clonotypes was shared among persistent patients (around 2,700) than among newly diagnosed patients (about 990).

Sequences were derived from peripheral blood mononuclear cells (PBMCs), sampled when the disease was refractory, from a patient treated with antithyroid drugs. The chain couples TRBV6-9 to TRBJ1-2, and the D gene may be TRBD1, 6 bases matching. The source of this sequence is a female donor with Graves disease. For the CDR3, the sequence is CASSYPGDYGYTF. Here is the DNA: TGTGCCAGCAGTTACCCAGGGGACTATGGCTACACCTTC.